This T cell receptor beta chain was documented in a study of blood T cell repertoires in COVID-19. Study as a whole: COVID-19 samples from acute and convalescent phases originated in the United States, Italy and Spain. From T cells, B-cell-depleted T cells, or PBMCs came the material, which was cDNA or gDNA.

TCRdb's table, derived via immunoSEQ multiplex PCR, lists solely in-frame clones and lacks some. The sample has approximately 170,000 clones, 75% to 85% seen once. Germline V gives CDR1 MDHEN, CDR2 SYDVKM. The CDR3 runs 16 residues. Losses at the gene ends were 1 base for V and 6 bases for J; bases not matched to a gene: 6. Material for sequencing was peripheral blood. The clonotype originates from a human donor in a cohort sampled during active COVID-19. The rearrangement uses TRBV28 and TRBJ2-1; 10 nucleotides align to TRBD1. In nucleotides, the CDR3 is TGTGCCAGCAGTTTATTATCTGGGACAGGGGTCAATGAGCAGTTCTTC. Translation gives CASSLLSGTGVNEQFF.